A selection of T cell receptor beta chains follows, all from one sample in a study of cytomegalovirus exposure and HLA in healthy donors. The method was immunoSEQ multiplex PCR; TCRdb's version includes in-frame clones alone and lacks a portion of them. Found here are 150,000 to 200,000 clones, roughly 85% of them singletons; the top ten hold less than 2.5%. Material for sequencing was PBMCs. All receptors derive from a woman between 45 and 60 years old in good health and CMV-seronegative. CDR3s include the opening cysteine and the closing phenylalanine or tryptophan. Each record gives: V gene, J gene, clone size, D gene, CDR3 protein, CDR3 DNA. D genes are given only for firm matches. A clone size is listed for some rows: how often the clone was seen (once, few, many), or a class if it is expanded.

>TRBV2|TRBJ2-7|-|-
CASSEGPGLYEQYF
TGTGCCAGCAGTGAGGGGCCGGGACTTTACGAGCAGTACTTC
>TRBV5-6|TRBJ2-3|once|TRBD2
CASSFGLAGSRGADTQYF
TGTGCCAGCAGCTTCGGACTAGCGGGATCACGAGGGGCAGATACGCAGTATTTT
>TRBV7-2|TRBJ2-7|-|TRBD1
CASSPRTGGARHF
TGTGCCAGCAGCCCCCGGACAGGGGGCGCAAGGCACTTC
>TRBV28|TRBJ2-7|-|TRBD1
CASSADRVNEQYF
TGTGCCAGCAGCGCGGACAGGGTCAACGAGCAGTACTTC
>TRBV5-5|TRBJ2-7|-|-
CASSRDSSSYEQYF
TGTGCCAGCAGTCGCGATTCCTCCTCCTACGAGCAGTACTTC
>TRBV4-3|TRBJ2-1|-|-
CASSQDKEQGYNEQFF
TGCGCCAGCAGCCAAGATAAGGAACAGGGATACAATGAGCAGTTCTTC
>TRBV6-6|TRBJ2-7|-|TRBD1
CASSKDRAYEQYF
TGTGCCAGCAGCAAGGACAGGGCCTACGAGCAGTACTTC
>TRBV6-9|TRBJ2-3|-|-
CASSLPATGTNTDTQYF
TGTGCCAGCAGTCTTCCCGCTACAGGGACAAACACAGATACGCAGTATTTT
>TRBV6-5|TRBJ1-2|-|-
CASSPFRVHGYTF
TGTGCCAGCAGCCCCTTCAGGGTGCATGGCTACACCTTC
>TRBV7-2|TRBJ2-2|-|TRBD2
CASRAGGRTGELFF
TGTGCCAGCCGGGCGGGAGGACGAACCGGGGAGCTGTTTTTT
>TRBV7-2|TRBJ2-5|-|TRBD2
CASSTLKTSGRGETQYF
TGTGCCAGCAGCACTCTGAAGACTAGCGGGAGAGGGGAGACCCAGTACTTC
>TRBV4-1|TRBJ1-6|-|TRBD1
CASSINQGATNNSPLHF
TGCGCCAGCAGCATAAATCAGGGGGCGACGAATAATTCACCCCTCCACTTT
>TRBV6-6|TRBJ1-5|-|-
CASSSLEQGNNQPQHF
TGTGCCAGCAGTTCACTCGAACAGGGAAACAATCAGCCCCAGCATTTT
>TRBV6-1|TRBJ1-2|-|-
CASSEARGNYGYTF
TGTGCCAGCAGCGAGGCGAGGGGGAACTATGGCTACACCTTC
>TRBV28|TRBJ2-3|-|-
CASSLSGGSLGGTQYF
TGTGCCAGCAGTTTATCGGGGGGCAGTTTGGGAGGCACGCAGTATTTT
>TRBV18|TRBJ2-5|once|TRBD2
CASSLPGLQETQYF
TGTGCCAGCTCACTACCGGGACTACAAGAGACCCAGTACTTC
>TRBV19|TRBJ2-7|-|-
CASSIAAGYEQYF
TGTGCCAGTAGTATAGCGGCAGGCTACGAGCAGTACTTC
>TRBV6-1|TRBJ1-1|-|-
CASSEPHSQVNTEAFF
TGTGCCAGCAGTGAGCCCCATTCGCAGGTTAACACTGAAGCTTTCTTT
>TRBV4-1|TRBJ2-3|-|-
CASSQVLRERGYF
TGCGCCAGCAGCCAAGTTCTCCGGGAGAGAGGGTATTTT